The present TCR beta chain was sequenced within a study of tumor and adjacent non-tumor tissue in lung cancer. Overall study: There were approximately twelve adenocarcinoma, a couple of squamous cell carcinoma and 1 small cell lung cancer cases. Whole-study findings and limits: Shorter survival was associated with higher TCR diversity in tumors. TCR diversity was significantly greater in tumor than normal lung tissue.

A modified ARM-PCR protocol with three rounds of nested PCR amplified TCRbeta. TCRdb re-derived calls from the multiplex PCR reads in MiXCR, one entry per CDR3 protein. The data show 120,000 to 150,000 distinct CDR3 sequences, with approximately 72% seen just once and about 20% held by the top ten. Germline V gives CDR1 SGHTA, CDR2 FQGTGA. V was trimmed by 6 bases and J by 4 bases, leaving 9 bases between them. This CDR3 has 13 residues. This sample's RNA came from whole unsorted tissue. This clonotype was detected a few times. Its matching antigen is unknown. This may be a read error, as it is one base from a much larger clone.

The sequenced sample was lung tumor tissue. The sequence was collected from a man aged 55 to 70 with small cell lung cancer. This chain links TRBV7-3 with TRBJ2-2; a weak D match, TRBD2 (5 bases). For the CDR3, the DNA is TGTGCCAGCAGTAGCGAGGGCACCGGGGAGCTGTTTTTT. This translates into CASSSEGTGELFF.